This T cell receptor (beta chain) was observed in a study of siplizumab effects on memory and regulatory T cells. Study results and caveats: Siplizumab conditions gave an average of approximately 70% Treg-derived mappable alloreactive CD4+ clones, versus 26.9% for controls.

Assay: immunoSEQ multiplex PCR; the TCRdb copy retains only in-frame clones and omits some. This sample yields about 120,000 clones, of which roughly 93% are seen a single time; approximately 0.17% belongs to the top ten. For this clone: Its antigen is unknown.

This TCR was recovered from a human donor in good health. The sample consisted of non-Treg CD4+ T cells sorted from blood.

This CDR3 reads CASSDHRGNEQFF. DNA for the CDR3: TGTGCCAGCAGTGATCACCGTGGAAATGAGCAGTTCTTC. The genes are TRBV2 and TRBJ2-1; D is unclear. Trimming shortened V by 3 bases and J by 7 bases, and 10 bases separated the two germline ends. The CDR3 has 13 residues. Germline CDR1 is SNHLY and CDR2 is FYNNEI.